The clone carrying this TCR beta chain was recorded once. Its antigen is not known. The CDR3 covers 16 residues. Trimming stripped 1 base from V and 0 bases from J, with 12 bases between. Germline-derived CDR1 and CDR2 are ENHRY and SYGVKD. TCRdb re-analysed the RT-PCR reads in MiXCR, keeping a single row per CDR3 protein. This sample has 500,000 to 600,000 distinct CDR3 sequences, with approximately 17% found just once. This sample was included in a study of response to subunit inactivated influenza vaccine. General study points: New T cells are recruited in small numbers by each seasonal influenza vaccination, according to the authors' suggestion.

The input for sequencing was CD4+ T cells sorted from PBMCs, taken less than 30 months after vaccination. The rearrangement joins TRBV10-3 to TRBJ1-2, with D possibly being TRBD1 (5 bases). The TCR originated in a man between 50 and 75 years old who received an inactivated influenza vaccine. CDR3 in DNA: TGTGCCATCAGTGAGTTAGGGACCGTACCTAACTATGGCTACACCTTC. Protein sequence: CAISELGTVPNYGYTF.